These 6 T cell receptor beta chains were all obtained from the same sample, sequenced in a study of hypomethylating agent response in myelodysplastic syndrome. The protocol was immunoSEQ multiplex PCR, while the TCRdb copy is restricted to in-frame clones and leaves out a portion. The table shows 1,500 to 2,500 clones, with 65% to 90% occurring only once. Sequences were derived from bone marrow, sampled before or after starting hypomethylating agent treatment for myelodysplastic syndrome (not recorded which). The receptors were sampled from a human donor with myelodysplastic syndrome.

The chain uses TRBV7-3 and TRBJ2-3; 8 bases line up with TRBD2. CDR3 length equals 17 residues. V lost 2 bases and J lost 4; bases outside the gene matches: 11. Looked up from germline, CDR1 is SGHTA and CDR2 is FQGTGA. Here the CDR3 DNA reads TGTGCCAGCAGCTTAGGGTTGTCGGGGGGGCTGGCAGATACGCAGTATTTT. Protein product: CASSLGLSGGLADTQYF.

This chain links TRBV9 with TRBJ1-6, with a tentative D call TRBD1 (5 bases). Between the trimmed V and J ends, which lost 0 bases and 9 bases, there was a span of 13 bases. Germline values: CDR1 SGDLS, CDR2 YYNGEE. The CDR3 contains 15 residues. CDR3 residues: CASSVDGREASPLHF. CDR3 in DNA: TGTGCCAGCAGCGTAGATGGCAGGGAAGCTTCACCCCTCCACTTT.

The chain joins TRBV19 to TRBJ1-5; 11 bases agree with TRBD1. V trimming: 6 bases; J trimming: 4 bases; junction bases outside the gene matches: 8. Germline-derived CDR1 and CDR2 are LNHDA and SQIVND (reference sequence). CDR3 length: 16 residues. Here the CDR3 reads CASREGQGAANQPQHF. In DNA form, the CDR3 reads TGTGCCAGTAGAGAAGGACAGGGGGCGGCTAATCAGCCCCAGCATTTT.

The CDR3 reads CASSVATLGIYNEQFF. The CDR3 nucleotides read TGTGCCAGCAGCGTAGCAACATTGGGGATCTACAATGAGCAGTTCTTC. V usage is TRBV9 and J usage is TRBJ2-1; D is undetermined. V was clipped by 0 bases and J by 3 bases, with 13 bases between them. In germline, CDR1 is SGDLS, CDR2 YYNGEE. CDR3 length: 16 residues.

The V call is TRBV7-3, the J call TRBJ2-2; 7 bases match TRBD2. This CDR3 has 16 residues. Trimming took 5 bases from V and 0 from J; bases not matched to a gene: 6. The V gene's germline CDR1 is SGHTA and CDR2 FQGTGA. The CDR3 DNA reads TGTGCCAGCAGCCAGCAAAGCGGGGCGAACACCGGGGAGCTGTTTTTT. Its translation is CASSQQSGANTGELFF. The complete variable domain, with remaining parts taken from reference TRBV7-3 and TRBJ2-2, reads GAGVSQTPSNKVTEKGKYVELRCDPISGHTALYWYRQSLGQGPEFLIYFQGTGAADDSGLPNDRFFAVRPEGSVSTLKIQRTERGDSAVYLCASSQQSGANTGELFFGEGSRLTVL.

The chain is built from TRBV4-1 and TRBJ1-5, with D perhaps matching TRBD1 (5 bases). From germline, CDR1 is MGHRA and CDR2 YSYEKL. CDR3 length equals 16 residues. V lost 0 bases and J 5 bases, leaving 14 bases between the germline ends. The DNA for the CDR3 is TGCGCCAGCAGCCAAGATCGGGGTGTGGGGGATCAGCCCCAGCATTTT. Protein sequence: CASSQDRGVGDQPQHF.